This T cell receptor (beta chain) is drawn from a study of regulatory T cells in long-lasting Graves disease (dated by TCRdb to the early 2020s). Broadly, across the study: Antithyroid drugs had been taken for less than 3 months by newly diagnosed Graves' disease patients. The study took place in China and was registered as a clinical trial. TCR sequencing covered some 13 persistent and roughly 20 newly diagnosed Graves' disease patients, approximately 33 samples in total. This study used TCR sequencing and RNA sequencing of peripheral blood to compare persistent Graves' disease patients against newly diagnosed Graves' disease patients.

Libraries came from multiplex PCR. Sequenced on an Illumina HiSeq 4000. CDR3 regions were amplified by Arm-PCR with iRepertoire HTBI primers to construct TCR beta libraries. Gel purification was performed on PCR products prior to sequencing. As for the original processing: A total of around 66 TRBV and 14 TRBJ segments were identified across samples and were used for gene usage analysis of CDR3 amino acid clonotypes. COPE and FqMerger were used to merge the filtered high-quality paired reads into contigs. Contigs were aligned with BLAST to IMGT TRBV, TRBD and TRBJ reference genes, and CDR3 was defined per IMGT. Any clonotype with a frequency above 0.1% was classified as a highly expanded clone. Repertoire diversity was measured by Shannon entropy, and V-J evenness by the Gini coefficient. A clonotype found in more than one individual was treated as public. The raw public data were reprocessed by TCRdb itself: fastp quality trimming at Q25, MiXCR clonotype calling, in-frame beta chains only. One record per CDR3 amino acid sequence lists the most common genes and DNA. It is TCRdb's table, rather than the study itself, that gives the V and J calls and clone size. The table for this sample lists about 300,000 distinct CDR3 sequences; under 20% of them were counted only once. Of the sample, more than 35% is held by the ten largest clones.

The time point tag for this specimen amounts to: newly diagnosed GD, antithyroid drugs for less than 3 months. For both TCR sequencing and RNA sequencing, RNA was extracted from PBMCs using TRIzol. Graves' disease was diagnosed according to American Thyroid Association guidelines. Patients were recruited from an endocrinology department in Xi'an, China. From each patient, around 9 milliliters of peripheral blood was collected into an EDTA anticoagulant tube. Ficoll Paque Plus density gradient separation was used to isolate PBMCs, and no further T cell sorting was performed. RNA quality was checked with an Agilent 2100 Bioanalyzer and agarose gel, and concentration with a NanoDrop 2000. Here is what the overall study found, with its caveats: TRBV28, TRBJ1-2 and TRBJ2-5 were preferentially used in persistent disease, while TRBV20-1 and TRBJ2-1 were favored in newly diagnosed disease. Only the TCR beta chain was sequenced and analyzed. Lower TCR Shannon entropy and fewer highly expanded clones were observed in persistent Graves' disease patients than in newly diagnosed patients, which suggested clonal expansion. The small sample size was acknowledged by the authors as a limitation that may reduce accuracy. A larger number of public clonotypes was shared among persistent patients (fewer than 3,000) than among newly diagnosed patients (roughly 1,000). Only peripheral blood was studied, because thyroid tissue, the primary lesion, was inaccessible.

Spanning cysteine to phenylalanine, the CDR3 consists of 12 amino acids. This entry keeps only the CDR3 DNA: 36 bases, framed from base 1. For CDR1 and CDR2, the germline V gene lists KGHDR and SFDVKD. V is clipped by 0 bases and J by 7 bases, and the sequence between their germline boundaries is 6 bases long. A note on this clonotype: This clone's antigen is unknown. No much larger clone exists at a distance of one base, and base qualities are not known.

The material was peripheral blood mononuclear cells (PBMCs), obtained at new diagnosis, from a patient treated with antithyroid drugs. The chain joins TRBV24-1 to TRBJ2-7, with no D gene named confidently. The TCR sequence derives from a female donor with Graves disease. For the CDR3, the sequence is CATSDLSPEQYF. The DNA reads as follows: TGTGCCACCAGTGATTTGTCTCCGGAGCAGTACTTC.